These T cell receptor beta chains were read from a single sample in a study of CD8+ T cells in alopecia areata. The table came from immunoSEQ multiplex PCR; TCRdb's copy has only in-frame clones and leaves some out. The table has 45,000 to 60,000 clones, around 96% seen once; the top ten hold approximately 24%. Here the sequenced sample was CD8+ T cells sorted from blood, taken at week 0. The source is a human donor with alopecia areata. CDR3s include the opening cysteine and the closing phenylalanine or tryptophan. The D gene is left open where the match is weak. A clone size is listed for some rows: how often the clone was seen (once, few, many), or a class if it is expanded.

D	size	V	J	DNA	CDR3
.	.	TRBV6-5	TRBJ2-7	TGTGCCAGCAGTATAGGCGATTCCTACGAGCAGTACTTC	CASSIGDSYEQYF
.	once	TRBV13	TRBJ1-1	TGTGCCAGCAGCTTATGGAGGGGGACTGAAGCTTTCTTT	CASSLWRGTEAFF
TRBD1	.	TRBV7-9	TRBJ2-7	TGTGCCAGCAGCCGCCCTGTCGGGACAGATTTCTACGAGCAGTACTTC	CASSRPVGTDFYEQYF
TRBD1	.	TRBV5-8	TRBJ1-4	TGTGCCAGCAGCGCGGGACAGGGGATAATGTCGATTGAAAAACTGTTTTTT	CASSAGQGIMSIEKLFF
.	.	TRBV2	TRBJ2-7	TGTGCCAGCAGGGGGGATCCCTACGAGCAGTACTTC	CASRGDPYEQYF
.	once	TRBV29-1	TRBJ2-7	TGCAGCGTTGAAGCCCGCCGGTCCGTTACAGGGAACTACGAGCAGTACTTC	CSVEARRSVTGNYEQYF
.	.	TRBV21-1	TRBJ1-5	TGTGCCAGCAGCAAAATAGGGACAGGGGATAGCAATCAGCCCCAGCATTTT	CASSKIGTGDSNQPQHF
.	.	TRBV7-9	TRBJ2-1	TGTGCCAGCAGCTTCCAATATGAGCAGTTCTTC	CASSFQYEQFF
.	.	TRBV4-1	TRBJ2-1	TGCGCCAGCAGCCAAGATTTGAAGGTTATACGCAATGAGCAGTTCTTC	CASSQDLKVIRNEQFF
TRBD2	.	TRBV27	TRBJ2-1	TGTGCCAGCAGTAGCGGGGGCCCCTACAATGAGCAGTTCTTC	CASSSGGPYNEQFF
.	once	TRBV15	TRBJ1-1	TGTGCCACCAGCAGCAGAGGGGCGGGAACTGAAGCTTTCTTT	CATSSRGAGTEAFF
.	.	TRBV29-1	TRBJ1-1	TGCAGCGTTGATACCTTCACTGAAGCTTTCTTT	CSVDTFTEAFF
.	.	TRBV4-1	TRBJ2-3	TGCGCCAGCAGCCAAGAGGACCAGGGAACAGATACGCAGTATTTT	CASSQEDQGTDTQYF
.	once	TRBV5-6	TRBJ2-1	TGTGCCAGCAGCGCCTACCCGGTTAGCGAATTAAATGATGAGCAGTTCTTC	CASSAYPVSELNDEQFF
.	.	TRBV5-4	TRBJ2-5	TGTGCCAGCACTTCCCCGGGTGGTGCAGAGACCCAGTACTTC	CASTSPGGAETQYF
.	.	TRBV27	TRBJ1-5	TGTGCCAGCAGTTTATCGCCCCCAGGGCTCTATAGCAATCAGCCCCAGCATTTT	CASSLSPPGLYSNQPQHF
.	.	TRBV4-1	TRBJ1-5	TGCGCCAGCAGCCAAGATACGCTCAAGCCCCAGCATTTT	CASSQDTLKPQHF
TRBD1	.	TRBV10-3	TRBJ1-1	TGTGCCATCTCACGGACAGGGTCGGCCACTGAAGCTTTCTTT	CAISRTGSATEAFF
TRBD2	.	TRBV7-9	TRBJ2-3	TGTGCCAGCAGCTATAGCGGGGGGCCAGATACGCAGTATTTT	CASSYSGGPDTQYF
TRBD1	once	TRBV6-5	TRBJ1-1	TGTGCCAGCAGTACAGGGGCGAACACTGAAGCTTTCTTT	CASSTGANTEAFF
.	.	TRBV7-9	TRBJ2-7	TGTGCCAGCACCTCACAGGGCTACGAGCAGTACTTC	CASTSQGYEQYF
TRBD1	.	TRBV4-3	TRBJ1-1	TGCGCCAGCAGTCCGGAGGACAGGGGGAACACTGAAGCTTTCTTT	CASSPEDRGNTEAFF
.	.	TRBV7-9	TRBJ2-7	TGTGCCAGCAGCTCCGAGGGGGGCGTTGATACCTACGAGCAGTACTTC	CASSSEGGVDTYEQYF
.	.	TRBV13	TRBJ2-7	TGTGCCAGCAGCACCCGCTTAGGCATGTCCTCCTACGAGCAGTACTTC	CASSTRLGMSSYEQYF
.	.	TRBV7-9	TRBJ2-7	TGTGCCAGCAGCTTAGGCGCTACAGGGTTAGAGCAGTACTTC	CASSLGATGLEQYF
TRBD2	.	TRBV7-8	TRBJ2-5	TGTGCCAGCAGCGCGCACTTACTAGCGGGGCAAGAGACCCAGTACTTC	CASSAHLLAGQETQYF
.	.	TRBV7-6	TRBJ1-3	TGTGCCTCCTCGGACCAAGACACCATATATTTT	CASSDQDTIYF
.	.	TRBV6-5	TRBJ1-2	TGTGCCAGCAGTTTGCAGGGATCCTATGGCTACACCTTC	CASSLQGSYGYTF
.	.	TRBV12-5	TRBJ1-1	TGTGCTAGTGGTTTTTTTACAGGGATCGGCGGCGCGGAGGACACTGAAGCTTTCTTT	CASGFFTGIGGAEDTEAFF
.	.	TRBV10-3	TRBJ1-1	TGTGCCATCAGTGCAGGGGTTACTGAAGCTTTCTTT	CAISAGVTEAFF
.	.	TRBV7-6	TRBJ2-3	TGTGCCAGCAGCTCGGGACTGAGCACAGATACGCAGTATTTT	CASSSGLSTDTQYF
TRBD1	.	TRBV7-9	TRBJ1-2	TGTGCCAGCAGCCAGACAGGGTCAGCCTATGGCTACACCTTC	CASSQTGSAYGYTF
.	.	TRBV6-1	TRBJ2-3	TGTGCCAGCAGAGGGACCCCCACAGATACGCAGTATTTT	CASRGTPTDTQYF
.	.	TRBV7-2	TRBJ2-3	TGTGCCAGCAGCTTAGCGAGGTCTCGCACAGATACGCAGTATTTT	CASSLARSRTDTQYF
.	.	TRBV29-1	TRBJ2-5	TGCAGCGTTGAGGGGAGCGGGTCGTCAGAGACCCAGTACTTC	CSVEGSGSSETQYF
TRBD1	.	TRBV7-9	TRBJ2-4	TGTGCCAGCAGCGGACAGGGGCGAGGAAACATTCAGTACTTC	CASSGQGRGNIQYF